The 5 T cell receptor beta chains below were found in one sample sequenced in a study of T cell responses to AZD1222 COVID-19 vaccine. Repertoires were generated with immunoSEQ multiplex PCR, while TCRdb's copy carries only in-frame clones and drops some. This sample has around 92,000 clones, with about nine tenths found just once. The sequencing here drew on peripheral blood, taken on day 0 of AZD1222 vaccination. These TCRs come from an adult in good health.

CDR3 DNA: TGTGCCAGCAGCTTTCCGAGACTAGCGAGTGAGCAGTTCTTC. It encodes CASSFPRLASEQFF. The chain couples TRBV11-2 to TRBJ2-1; 8 bases align to TRBD2. Trimming removed 3 bases from V and 9 bases from J; junction bases left unmatched: 7. The germline V gene has CDR1 SGHAT and CDR2 FQNNGV. This CDR3 region has 14 residues.

The CDR3 protein is CASSPTLWEQYF. DNA of the CDR3: TGTGCCAGCAGCCCTACCCTCTGGGAGCAGTACTTC. The chain uses TRBV11-2 and TRBJ2-7; unclear D gene. Germline V lookup: CDR1 SGHAT, CDR2 FQNNGV. Deletions cut 5 bases from V and 7 bases from J, with 12 bases between. The CDR3 totals 12 residues.

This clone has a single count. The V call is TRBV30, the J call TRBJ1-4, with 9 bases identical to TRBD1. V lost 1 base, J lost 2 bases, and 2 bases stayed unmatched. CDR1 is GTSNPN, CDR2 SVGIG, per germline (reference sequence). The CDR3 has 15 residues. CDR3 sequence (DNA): TGTGCCTGGAGTGGACAGGGGGGGACTAATGAAAAACTGTTTTTT. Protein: CAWSGQGGTNEKLFF.

CDR3 residues: CASSSSGLAGVKQFF. CDR3 coding DNA: TGTGCCAGCAGCTCATCGGGACTAGCGGGGGTTAAGCAGTTCTTC. J is TRBJ2-1 and V is TRBV11-3; 14 nucleotides align to TRBD2. CDR3 length: 15 residues. The V segment lost 4 bases and the J segment 11 bases; nucleotides outside the gene matches: 7. Germline CDR1 and CDR2: SGHNT and YENEEA.

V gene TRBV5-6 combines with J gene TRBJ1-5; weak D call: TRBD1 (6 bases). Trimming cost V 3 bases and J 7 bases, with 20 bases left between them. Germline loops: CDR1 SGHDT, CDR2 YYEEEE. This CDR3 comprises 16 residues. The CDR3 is CASSSRGTGNVQPQHF. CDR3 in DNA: TGTGCCAGCAGCTCTCGGGGAACAGGGAATGTGCAGCCCCAGCATTTT.